Sequencing of this T cell receptor (beta chain) was carried out in a study of blood T cells in healthy people across ages. Study-level findings and limits: In older individuals, TCR beta diversity per million T cells was lower, falling roughly linearly with age.

Notes on this clonotype: The antigen remains unidentified.

The second PCR ran roughly 7 to 12 cycles with a sample-barcoded 5' primer and J-beta primers. One entry per CDR3 protein results from TCRdb running MiXCR on the 5' RACE reads. The sample carries some 1.8 million distinct CDR3 sequences, roughly 43% recorded once. Donors were healthy Caucasian individuals from Russia aged about 6 to 100. The CDR3 consists of 15 residues. Trimming removed 5 bases from V and 2 bases from J, with 14 bases in between. Germline lookup yields CDR1 SGHTA and CDR2 FQGNSA. This TCR was recovered from a human donor in good health. The chain couples TRBV7-2 to TRBJ2-3, with D maybe TRBD1 (6 bases). Input material: blood. The CDR3 sequence: CASSRLQGFTDTQYF. CDR3 DNA sequence: TGTGCCAGCAGCCGACTACAGGGATTCACAGATACGCAGTATTTT. The complete variable domain, with remaining parts taken from reference TRBV7-2 and TRBJ2-3, reads GAGVSQSPSNKVTEKGKDVELRCDPISGHTALYWYRQSLGQGLEFLIYFQGNSAPDKSGLPSDRFSAERTGGSVSTLTIQRTQQEDSAVYLCASSRLQGFTDTQYFGPGTRLTVL.